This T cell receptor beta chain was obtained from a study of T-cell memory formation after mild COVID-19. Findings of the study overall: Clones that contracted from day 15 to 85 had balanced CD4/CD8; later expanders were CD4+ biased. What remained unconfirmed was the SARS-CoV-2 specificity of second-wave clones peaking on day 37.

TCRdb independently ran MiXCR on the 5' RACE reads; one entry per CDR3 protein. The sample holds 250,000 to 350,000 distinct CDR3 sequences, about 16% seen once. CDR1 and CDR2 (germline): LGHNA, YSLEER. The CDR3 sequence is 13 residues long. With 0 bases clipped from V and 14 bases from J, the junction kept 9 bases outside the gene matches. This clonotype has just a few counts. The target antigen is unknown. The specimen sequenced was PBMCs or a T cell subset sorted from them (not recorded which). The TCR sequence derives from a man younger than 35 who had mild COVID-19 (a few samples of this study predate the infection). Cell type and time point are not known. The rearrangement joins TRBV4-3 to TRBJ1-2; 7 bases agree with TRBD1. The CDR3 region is CASSQDRDSANTF. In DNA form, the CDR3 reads TGCGCCAGCAGCCAAGATCGGGACAGCGCTAATACCTTC.